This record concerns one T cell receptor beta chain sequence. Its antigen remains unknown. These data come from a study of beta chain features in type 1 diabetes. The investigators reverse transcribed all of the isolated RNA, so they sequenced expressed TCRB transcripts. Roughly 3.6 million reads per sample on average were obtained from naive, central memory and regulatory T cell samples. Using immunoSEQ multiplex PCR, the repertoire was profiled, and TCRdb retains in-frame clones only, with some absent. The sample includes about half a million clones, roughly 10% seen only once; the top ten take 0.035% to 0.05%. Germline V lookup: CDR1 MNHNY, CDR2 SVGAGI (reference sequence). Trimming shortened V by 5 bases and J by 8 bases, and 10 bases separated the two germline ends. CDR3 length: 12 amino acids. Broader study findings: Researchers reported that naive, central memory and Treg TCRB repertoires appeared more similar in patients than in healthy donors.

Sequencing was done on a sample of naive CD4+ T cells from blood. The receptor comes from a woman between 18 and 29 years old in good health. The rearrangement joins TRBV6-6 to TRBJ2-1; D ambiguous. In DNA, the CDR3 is TGTGCCAGCAGTACCGTGGCCGATGAGCAGTTCTTC. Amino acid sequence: CASSTVADEQFF.